This TCR beta chain came from a study of cytomegalovirus exposure and HLA in healthy donors. Study-wide points: A later analysis reportedly identified an Asian-associated ancestry cluster as carrying fewer N-insertions than the approximately 670-donor mean. The HLA-A and HLA-B alleles of most subjects were reportedly predicted accurately from TCR beta sequences.

Donors were nominally healthy when sampled, though unrecorded immune exposures were likely. Germline CDR1 and CDR2: KGHSH and LQKENI. The CDR3 extends over 15 amino acids. V shed 4 bases and J 4 bases; nucleotides not matched to a gene: 6. For this clone: The target antigen is unknown.

PCR employed 60 Vbeta and 13 Jbeta primers. Assay used: immunoSEQ multiplex PCR; TCRdb lists only in-frame clones, some missing. The data show about 130,000 clones, about three quarters seen once. Sequenced input: PBMCs. This receptor was identified in a human donor in good health. The gene calls are TRBV18 and TRBJ2-4; 8 bases fit TRBD1. As DNA, the CDR3 is TGTGCCAGCTCACTCGGGACAGGCGTAAAAAACATTCAGTACTTC. Translated, it gives CASSLGTGVKNIQYF.